Listed below are T cell receptor beta chains from one sample, sequenced in a study of blood T cell repertoires in COVID-19. Profiling relied on immunoSEQ multiplex PCR, and the TCRdb table lists in-frame clones only, not all of them. The sample holds a few hundred thousand clones, 86% seen once. Sequenced material: PBMCs or T cells enriched from blood (not recorded which). The source of these receptors is a man between 35 and 55 years old who had recovered from COVID-19. Both conserved end residues are part of each CDR3. A D gene is named only where the DNA matches it firmly. Expanded clones are given a class, and other clones once, few, many or no size at all.

V gene	J gene	clone size	D gene	CDR3 protein	CDR3 DNA
TRBV10-2	TRBJ1-1	-	TRBD1	CASSEGDGQGNTEAFF	TGCGCCAGCAGTGAGGGAGACGGACAGGGGAACACTGAAGCTTTCTTT
TRBV29-1	TRBJ2-5	-	TRBD2	CSVEESGGETQYF	TGCAGCGTTGAAGAGTCGGGGGGAGAGACCCAGTACTTC
TRBV6-5	TRBJ1-2	-	-	CASSYSGRGREDGYTF	TGTGCCAGCAGTTACTCCGGTCGAGGGAGGGAGGATGGCTACACCTTC
TRBV6-5	TRBJ2-7	few	-	CASSYSQAYEQYF	TGTGCCAGCAGTTACTCGCAGGCCTACGAGCAGTACTTC
TRBV2	TRBJ2-7	-	-	CASRDSLYHEQYF	TGTGCCAGCAGGGACAGTTTGTACCACGAGCAGTACTTC
TRBV7-2	TRBJ2-2	-	TRBD1	CASCRDSLTGELFF	TGTGCCAGCTGCCGGGACAGCCTCACCGGGGAGCTGTTTTTT
TRBV19	TRBJ1-5	-	TRBD1	CASSFGQGAYGNQPQHF	TGTGCCAGTAGTTTCGGACAGGGGGCGTACGGCAATCAGCCCCAGCATTTT
TRBV18	TRBJ2-5	-	TRBD2	CASSPTTSGRAGETQYF	TGTGCCAGCTCACCGACGACTAGCGGGAGGGCCGGAGAGACCCAGTACTTC
TRBV11-3	TRBJ2-2	-	-	CASSPRGGELFF	TGTGCCAGCAGCCCCCGGGGGGGGGAGCTGTTTTTT
TRBV28	TRBJ1-2	-	TRBD1	CATQDRDLVYGYTF	TGTGCCACCCAGGACAGGGATCTGGTCTATGGCTACACCTTC
TRBV7-2	TRBJ2-7	-	TRBD2	CASSFSGGAQYEQYF	TGTGCCAGCAGCTTTAGCGGGGGGGCCCAATACGAGCAGTACTTC
TRBV27	TRBJ1-2	-	TRBD1	CASSLRGQAVRGYTF	TGTGCCAGCAGTTTACGCGGACAGGCGGTTAGGGGCTACACCTTC
TRBV18	TRBJ2-7	-	-	CASSQDSPYEQYF	TGTGCCAGCTCACAAGACAGCCCTTACGAGCAGTACTTC
TRBV7-6	TRBJ1-5	many	TRBD1	CASRRTDRGFQPQHF	TGTGCCAGCAGACGGACCGACAGGGGATTCCAGCCCCAGCATTTT
TRBV27	TRBJ1-5	-	-	CASRPGVGNQPQHF	TGTGCCAGCAGACCGGGAGTCGGCAATCAGCCCCAGCATTTT
TRBV7-7	TRBJ2-5	once	-	CASSLEWGEETQYF	TGTGCCAGCAGCTTAGAATGGGGGGAAGAGACCCAGTACTTC
TRBV30	TRBJ1-1	-	-	CAWSQGENTEAFF	TGTGCCTGGAGTCAAGGGGAGAACACTGAAGCTTTCTTT
TRBV29-1	TRBJ2-7	few	-	CSVGPQNSYEQYF	TGCAGCGTTGGGCCCCAGAACTCCTACGAGCAGTACTTC
TRBV5-6	TRBJ2-2	-	TRBD2	CASSAAGTISTGELFF	TGTGCCAGCAGCGCGGCCGGGACTATATCCACCGGGGAGCTGTTTTTT
TRBV11-3	TRBJ2-7	-	-	CASSPSGGWDEQYF	TGTGCCAGCAGTCCCTCCGGGGGATGGGACGAGCAGTACTTC
TRBV28	TRBJ2-7	-	-	CASSPIALGEQYF	TGTGCCAGCAGTCCCATAGCCCTGGGCGAGCAGTACTTC
TRBV21-1	TRBJ2-3	-	-	CASSRQARGRTDTQYF	TGTGCCAGCAGCCGTCAAGCGCGGGGGCGCACAGATACGCAGTATTTT
TRBV12-3/TRBV12-4	TRBJ1-1	-	-	CASARAMNTEAFF	TGTGCCAGCGCGCGGGCAATGAACACTGAAGCTTTCTTT
TRBV19	TRBJ2-1	-	TRBD2	CASTLGLAEYNEQFF	TGTGCCAGTACCCTAGGACTAGCAGAGTACAATGAGCAGTTCTTC
TRBV7-2	TRBJ1-5	-	TRBD1	CASSVAGTDINQPQHF	TGTGCCAGCAGCGTAGCCGGGACAGACATTAATCAGCCCCAGCATTTT
TRBV5-6	TRBJ2-3	-	-	CASSTGTTDTQYF	TGTGCCAGCAGCACAGGTACCACAGATACGCAGTATTTT
TRBV19	TRBJ1-2	-	-	CASSWQGIYGYTF	TGTGCCAGTAGTTGGCAGGGGATTTATGGCTACACCTTC
TRBV7-2	TRBJ2-7	-	TRBD2	CASSLAAGLSYEQYF	TGTGCCAGCAGCTTAGCAGCGGGACTCTCCTACGAGCAGTACTTC
TRBV12-3/TRBV12-4	TRBJ1-2	-	-	CASSLDRGYGYTF	TGTGCCAGCAGTTTAGATAGGGGCTATGGCTACACCTTC
TRBV29-1	TRBJ2-7	few	-	CSGGTDYEQYF	TGCAGCGGCGGGACGGACTACGAGCAGTACTTC
TRBV5-1	TRBJ1-4	-	-	CASSSAQAGETEKLFF	TGCGCCAGCAGCTCAGCCCAGGCGGGGGAGACTGAAAAACTGTTTTTT
TRBV7-9	TRBJ2-1	-	-	CASSLSGEIEQFF	TGTGCCAGCAGCTTATCCGGGGAGATTGAGCAGTTCTTC
TRBV27	TRBJ2-7	-	-	CASKQGVGYEQYF	TGTGCCAGCAAACAGGGCGTGGGGTATGAGCAGTACTTC
TRBV25-1	TRBJ2-7	-	TRBD2	CASSEELAKDEQYF	TGTGCCAGCAGTGAGGAACTAGCGAAAGACGAGCAGTACTTC
TRBV19	TRBJ2-7	-	-	CASSTPRTAPTYEQYF	TGTGCCAGTAGCACACCCCGGACAGCCCCCACCTACGAGCAGTACTTC
TRBV2	TRBJ1-2	-	-	CASSEVQGNGYTF	TGTGCCAGCAGTGAAGTACAGGGAAACGGCTACACCTTC
TRBV3-1/TRBV3-2	TRBJ2-1	-	-	CASSQDVAVGGEQFF	TGTGCCAGCAGCCAAGACGTAGCGGTTGGGGGTGAGCAGTTCTTC
TRBV19	TRBJ2-1	-	TRBD2	CASSTGLAGSGEQFF	TGTGCCAGTAGCACGGGACTAGCGGGTTCTGGTGAGCAGTTCTTC
TRBV7-3	TRBJ2-1	-	TRBD2	CASSLTSVGEQFF	TGTGCCAGCAGCCTCACTAGCGTGGGTGAGCAGTTCTTC
TRBV9	TRBJ2-3	-	-	CASSAHRGPGGVTDTQYF	TGTGCCAGCAGCGCGCACCGGGGGCCTGGGGGGGTCACAGATACGCAGTATTTT
TRBV2	TRBJ2-7	few	TRBD1	CARQTGGHEQYF	TGTGCCAGGCAGACAGGGGGCCACGAGCAGTACTTC
TRBV7-9	TRBJ1-4	-	TRBD1	CASSSLGQGFEKLFF	TGTGCCAGCAGTTCACTGGGACAGGGATTCGAAAAACTGTTTTTT
TRBV30	TRBJ1-3	once	TRBD1	CAWNRGSGNTIYF	TGTGCCTGGAACAGGGGGTCCGGAAACACCATATATTTT
TRBV5-1	TRBJ2-7	-	TRBD2	CASSLGVSGGAYEQYF	TGCGCCAGCAGCTTGGGTGTTAGCGGGGGGGCCTACGAGCAGTACTTC
TRBV12-5	TRBJ2-7	-	-	CASGLVREEQYF	TGTGCTAGTGGTTTGGTACGCGAAGAGCAGTACTTC
TRBV27	TRBJ1-6	-	-	CASSLWAGASRSPLHF	TGTGCCAGCAGTTTATGGGCAGGGGCGAGTCGTTCACCCCTCCACTTT
TRBV5-6	TRBJ2-7	-	-	CASSLQQGLVVYEQYF	TGTGCCAGCAGCCTACAGCAGGGGCTGGTCGTTTACGAGCAGTACTTC
TRBV5-1	TRBJ2-5	-	-	CATSREIQETQYF	TGCGCCACCTCCCGGGAGATCCAAGAGACCCAGTACTTC